The 7 T cell receptor beta chains given below trace back to one sample, sequenced in a study of CD8+ T cells in alopecia areata. Extraction of RNA preceded its reverse transcription into cDNA, which served as the sequencing template. Sequenced by immunoSEQ multiplex PCR; TCRdb stores in-frame clones only, minus some. Here the sample spans about 140,000 clones, less than 75% being singletons. The sample consisted of CD8+ T cells sorted from blood. The receptors were sampled from a human donor in good health.

This chain links TRBV29-1 with TRBJ2-7, with 7 positions matching TRBD2. Per the germline V gene, CDR1 is SQVTM and CDR2 is ANQGSEA. CDR3 length equals 15 residues. V lost 4 bases to trimming and J lost 2 bases; unmatched junction nucleotides: 11. CDR3 bases: TGCAGCGTTGGGGGGGGTAGCGGACCAACCTACGAGCAGTACTTC. This gives the protein CSVGGGSGPTYEQYF.

This clone occurred a few times. The V call is TRBV9, the J call TRBJ2-3; weak D call: TRBD2 (6 bases). Germline CDR1 SGDLS, CDR2 YYNGEE. The CDR3 has 14 residues. Trimming left V 5 bases short and J 0 bases short, with 10 bases between. In DNA, the CDR3 is TGTGCCAGCAGTGAGAGCGGGAGCACAGATACGCAGTATTTT. It specifies CASSESGSTDTQYF.

The gene calls are TRBV7-9 and TRBJ2-7; D may be TRBD1 or TRBD2 (5 bases each). Trimming stripped 6 bases from V and 2 bases from J, with 14 bases between. The CDR3 is 14 amino acids. Germline V CDR1 and CDR2: SEHNR, FQNEAQ (reference sequence). The DNA for the CDR3 is TGTGCCAGCAGGCCCGGGACGGATCCCTACGAGCAGTACTTC. This sequence encodes CASRPGTDPYEQYF.

V and J are TRBV7-9 and TRBJ2-7; D remains ambiguous. Germline loops: CDR1 SEHNR, CDR2 FQNEAQ (reference sequence). The CDR3 extends over 12 amino acids. The V and J ends lost 4 bases and 4 bases respectively, with 8 bases between them. CDR3 nucleotides: TGTGCCAGCAGCTCCGGTCCGTACGAGCAGTACTTC. Protein: CASSSGPYEQYF.

This clone occurred a few times. This chain joins TRBV5-6 and TRBJ2-6; D gene ambiguous. V dropped 5 bases and J dropped 0 bases, with 6 bases sitting between them. From germline, CDR1 is SGHDT and CDR2 YYEEEE. The length of the CDR3 is 14 residues. This chain's CDR3 is CASRPYSGANVLTF. In DNA form, the CDR3 reads TGTGCCAGCAGGCCATACTCTGGGGCCAACGTCCTGACTTTC. Based on the CDR3 plus reference TRBV5-6 and TRBJ2-6, the full variable domain is DAGVTQSPTHLIKTRGQQVTLRCSPKSGHDTVSWYQQALGQGPQFIFQYYEEEERQRGNFPDRFSGHQFPNYSSELNVNALLLGDSALYLCASRPYSGANVLTFGAGSRLTVL.

The chain employs TRBV5-1 and TRBJ2-5; 12 bases are a match to TRBD1. Germline V CDR1 and CDR2: SGHRS, YFSETQ. J gave up 5 bases and V 2 bases, and 7 bases lay outside the gene matches. This CDR3 has 16 amino acids. The CDR3 sequence: CASSLPGTGGRETQYF. CDR3 DNA sequence: TGCGCCAGCAGCTTACCCGGGACAGGGGGCAGGGAGACCCAGTACTTC.

The chain joins TRBV2 to TRBJ2-1; 12 bases line up with TRBD1. V dropped 6 bases and J dropped 8; count of bases not matched to a gene: 2. From germline, CDR1 is SNHLY and CDR2 FYNNEI. This CDR3 is built from 13 residues. CDR3 sequence reads: CASSGTGGHEQFF. DNA of the CDR3: TGTGCCAGCAGCGGGACAGGGGGCCATGAGCAGTTCTTC.